These 18 T cell receptor beta chains were all obtained from the same sample, sequenced in a study of CD8 T cells in ankylosing spondylitis (dated by TCRdb to about 2017). Libraries came from 5' RACE. TCRdb names Illumina HiSeq 2500 as the instrument used. The public reads were quality trimmed at Q25 with fastp and then assembled into clones with MiXCR by TCRdb, keeping productive beta chains. Rows with one shared CDR3 protein collapse into an entry with the most common genes and DNA. The sample includes under 250,000 distinct CDR3 sequences, with roughly 10% observed a single time. The ten largest clones represent about 3% of the sample. Sequenced: blood, either unsorted or a sorted T cell fraction (not recorded which). These receptors originate from a male donor with ankylosing spondylitis or in good health (not recorded which).

This clonotype came up many times. This sequence joins TRBV6-1 and TRBJ2-7, with 7 bases fitting TRBD2. The germline gives CDR1 MNHNS, CDR2 SASEGT. This CDR3 is 15 amino acids long. Germline trimming cut 5 bases from V and 2 bases from J; bases unmatched to any gene: 9. CDR3 sequence (DNA): TGTGCCAGCAGTCCTCCTAGCGGTAAGCCCTACGAGCAGTACTTC. It translates to CASSPPSGKPYEQYF.

This clonotype was seen a few times. The V and J genes are TRBV20-1 and TRBJ2-7; 9 positions agree with TRBD2. CDR3 length: 16 amino acids. J lost 4 bases, V lost 0 bases, and 10 bases had no gene match. Per germline, CDR1 DFQATT and CDR2 SNEGSKA (reference sequence). CDR3 nucleotides: TGCAGTGCTAGAGATTTGGCTAGCGGGGCGTCTTACGAGCAGTACTTC. Translation gives CSARDLASGASYEQYF.

There are many counts of this clonotype. This chain joins TRBV6-5 and TRBJ1-2; D is unclear. The germline V gene has CDR1 MNHEY and CDR2 SVGAGI. The CDR3 has 12 amino acids. V was trimmed by 6 bases and J by 4 bases, leaving 9 bases between them. CDR3 coding DNA: TGTGCCAGCAGCGACATGGCCTATGGCTACACCTTC. Protein sequence: CASSDMAYGYTF.

This clonotype was seen at least ten times. This chain uses TRBV4-2 with TRBJ2-7; 12 positions agree with TRBD2. The germline gives CDR1 LGHNA, CDR2 YNFKEQ. V was pared by 3 bases and J by 2 bases, with 2 bases of the junction left unmatched. The CDR3 contains 15 residues. The CDR3 nucleotides are TGTGCCAGCAGCCAGCTAGCGGGAGGGCCCTACGAGCAGTACTTC. It codes for CASSQLAGGPYEQYF.

At least ten counts were recorded for this clonotype. V gene TRBV20-1 combines with J gene TRBJ1-2; 9 nucleotides align to TRBD1. Germline CDR1 and CDR2: DFQATT and SNEGSKA (reference sequence). Losses at the gene ends were 3 bases for V and 2 bases for J; bases not matched to a gene: 4. The CDR3 consists of 14 residues. The CDR3 DNA sequence: TGCAGTGCTAGCACCGGGACAGGGAACTATGGCTACACCTTC. Translated: CSASTGTGNYGYTF.

This clonotype was counted many times. The chain is built from TRBV6-4 and TRBJ1-1, with D perhaps matching TRBD1 (6 bases). CDR1 MRHNA and CDR2 SNTAGT come from the germline V gene. The CDR3 is 14 residues long. The V end was cut by 3 bases, the J end by 7 bases, with 15 bases between. DNA of the CDR3: TGTGCCAGCAGTGAAGAGTGGGGGCGGGGTGAAGCTTTCTTT. Protein product: CASSEEWGRGEAFF.

This clonotype occurred many times. The chain employs TRBV7-2 and TRBJ1-5, with D possibly TRBD1 on 5 matching bases. Trimming stripped 0 bases from V and 0 bases from J, with 9 bases between. CDR1 SGHTA and CDR2 FQGNSA come from the germline V gene. The CDR3 consists of 16 residues. The chain's CDR3 is CASSLAGTYSNQPQHF. CDR3 bases: TGTGCCAGCAGCTTAGCAGGGACCTATAGCAATCAGCCCCAGCATTTT.

This clonotype was counted ten times or more. The CDR3 region is CASRETGFNQPQHF. CDR3 nucleotides: TGTGCCAGCAGGGAGACAGGTTTCAATCAGCCCCAGCATTTT. This rearrangement joins TRBV25-1 to TRBJ1-5; possible D gene TRBD1, 6 bases. Germline CDR1 and CDR2: MGHDK and SYGVNS. Between the trimmed V and J ends, which lost 6 bases and 3 bases, there was a span of 12 bases. The CDR3 is 14 amino acids.

This chain connects TRBV11-2 to TRBJ2-1; TRBD2 matches 10 bases. After removal of 3 bases from V and 7 bases from J, the junction contained 6 bases not matched to a gene. The CDR3 loop spans 15 amino acids. Germline V gene data show CDR1 as SGHAT and CDR2 as FQNNGV. DNA of the CDR3: TGTGCCAGCAGCTTTGAAGCGGGGGGGGGTAATGAGCAGTTCTTC. Translated, it gives CASSFEAGGGNEQFF.

This clonotype was counted at least ten times. The V and J genes are TRBV25-1 and TRBJ2-3, with D tentatively TRBD2 (5 bases). Trimming pared 8 bases from V and 2 bases from J, leaving 26 bases between. The CDR3 has 18 amino acids. Germline lookup yields CDR1 MGHDK and CDR2 SYGVNS. CDR3 in amino acids: CASGSNLDPGGLTDTQYF. DNA of the CDR3: TGTGCCAGCGGCTCTAACTTGGACCCCGGAGGACTCACAGATACGCAGTATTTT.

This clonotype was detected only a few times. Here the CDR3 DNA reads TGTGCCAGCAGCTTAGCGGGGACAGGGTCCACCGGGGAGCTGTTTTTT. It yields the protein CASSLAGTGSTGELFF. The V call is TRBV7-9, the J call TRBJ2-2; 9 positions match TRBD1. Trimming took 0 bases from V and 4 from J; bases not matched to a gene: 3. Germline values: CDR1 SEHNR, CDR2 FQNEAQ (reference sequence). The CDR3 is made up of 16 amino acids.

This clonotype was detected many times. The V and J genes are TRBV5-6 and TRBJ2-1; the D is unclear. This CDR3 is built from 14 residues. Germline assignment: CDR1 SGHDT and CDR2 YYEEEE. The V gene lost 4 bases and the J gene lost 2 bases, with 10 bases spanning the gap. The CDR3 loop is CASSPTSAYNEQFF. The CDR3 coding sequence is TGTGCCAGCAGCCCCACCTCCGCCTACAATGAGCAGTTCTTC.

This clonotype was seen many times. This chain connects TRBV5-1 to TRBJ2-3; possibly TRBD1 or TRBD2 for D (5 bases each). This CDR3 spans 15 amino acids. Germline V CDR1 and CDR2: SGHRS, YFSETQ. Trimming took off 0 bases at V and 4 bases at J, with 12 bases between the two ends. CDR3 sequence: CASSLAAGRADTQYF. The CDR3 bases are TGCGCCAGCAGCTTGGCAGCAGGGCGGGCAGATACGCAGTATTTT.

This clonotype has at least ten counts. The chain employs TRBV5-1 and TRBJ2-1; 7 nucleotides match TRBD1. The CDR3 contains 15 residues. Trimming at V came to 4 bases and at J to 3 bases, leaving 7 bases not matched to a gene. The germline V gene encodes CDR1 SGHRS and CDR2 YFSETQ. CDR3 nucleotides: TGCGCCAGCAGCGCCGGGACAGCTCTCTACAATGAGCAGTTCTTC. Protein sequence: CASSAGTALYNEQFF.

The J gene is TRBJ1-1, the V gene TRBV5-1; weak D call: TRBD1 (5 bases). Trimming pared 6 bases from V and 3 bases from J, leaving 12 bases between. The CDR3 extends over 13 amino acids. CDR1 is SGHRS, CDR2 YFSETQ, per germline. CDR3 sequence reads: CASMGGEDTEAFF. For the CDR3, the DNA is TGCGCCAGCATGGGGGGAGAAGACACTGAAGCTTTCTTT.

In its sample, this clonotype was seen many times. The CDR3 DNA follows: TGCGCCAGCACCGCAGGGCCGTCTAATAACTATGGCTACACCTTC. It yields the protein CASTAGPSNNYGYTF. This chain joins TRBV10-2 and TRBJ1-2, with D maybe TRBD1 (5 bases). Germline V gives CDR1 WSHSY, CDR2 SAAADI. The V end was cut by 7 bases, the J end by 1 base, with 16 bases between. The CDR3 runs to 15 residues.

This chain connects TRBV5-1 to TRBJ2-2; 8 nucleotides agree with TRBD2. This CDR3 spans 16 amino acids. The ends lost 1 base at V and 4 bases at J; junction bases unmatched: 6. Germline lookup yields CDR1 SGHRS and CDR2 YFSETQ. CDR3 sequence: CASSLSPGLGTGELFF. The CDR3 DNA reads as TGCGCCAGCAGCTTGAGTCCGGGACTAGGCACCGGGGAGCTGTTTTTT. The full variable domain, rest sourced from reference TRBV5-1 and TRBJ2-2, is KAGVTQTPRYLIKTRGQQVTLSCSPISGHRSVSWYQQTPGQGLQFLFEYFSETQRNKGNFPGRFSGRQFSNSRSEMNVSTLELGDSALYLCASSLSPGLGTGELFFGEGSRLTVL.

This clonotype was picked up many times. The chain links TRBV7-2 to TRBJ2-2; D gene ambiguous. The CDR3 sequence is 15 residues long. Germline CDR1 SGHTA, CDR2 FQGNSA. The V end was cut by 2 bases, the J end by 6 bases, with 13 bases between. The CDR3 reads CASSLSGNVAGELFF. CDR3 in DNA: TGTGCCAGCAGCTTAAGTGGGAACGTGGCCGGGGAGCTGTTTTTT.